This TCR beta chain was found in a study of OX40 agonist ivuxolimab in advanced cancers. TCRdb's copy holds only in-frame clones and misses some; the assay was immunoSEQ multiplex PCR. The sample records about 46,000 clones, 65% to 85% being singletons. Only one count was recorded for this clone. The antigen is undetermined. Study-level findings and limits: The average count of expanded clones was higher among CD8+ T cells than among CD4+. Low normalized T-cell clonal expansion was additionally recorded for some nonresponders.

The CDR3 extends over 14 amino acids. Trimming stripped 8 bases from V and 4 bases from J, with 15 bases between. The V gene's germline CDR1 is ENHRY and CDR2 SYGVKD. The chain couples TRBV10-3 to TRBJ1-5, with unresolved D. The specimen was CD4+ or CD8+ T cells sorted from blood, collected in a trial of the OX40 agonist ivuxolimab. The clonotype originates from an adult with an advanced solid tumor such as melanoma, head and neck, liver or kidney cancer. As DNA, the CDR3 is TGTGCCATCGGTAGGACCGAATCTAATCAGCCCCAGCATTTT. This encodes CAIGRTESNQPQHF.